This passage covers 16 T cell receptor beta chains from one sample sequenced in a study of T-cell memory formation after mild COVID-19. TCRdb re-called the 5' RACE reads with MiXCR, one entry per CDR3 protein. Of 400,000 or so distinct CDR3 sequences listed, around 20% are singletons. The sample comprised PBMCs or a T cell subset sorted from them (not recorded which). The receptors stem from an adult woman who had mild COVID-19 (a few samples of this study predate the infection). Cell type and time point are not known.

CDR3 DNA: TGTGCCAGCAGTTTTGACAGATCTAACTATGGCTACACCTTC. Its protein is CASSFDRSNYGYTF. J is TRBJ1-2 and V is TRBV12-3 or TRBV12-4, with a possible D match to TRBD1 (5 bases). V lost 3 bases and J 0 bases, leaving 8 bases between the germline ends. The CDR3 has 14 residues.

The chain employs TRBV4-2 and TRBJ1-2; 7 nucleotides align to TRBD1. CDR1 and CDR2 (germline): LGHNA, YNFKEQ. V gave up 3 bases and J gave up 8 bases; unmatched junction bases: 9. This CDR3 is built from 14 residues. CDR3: CASSQKMGTVGYTF. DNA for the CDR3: TGTGCCAGCAGCCAGAAGATGGGGACAGTCGGCTACACCTTC.

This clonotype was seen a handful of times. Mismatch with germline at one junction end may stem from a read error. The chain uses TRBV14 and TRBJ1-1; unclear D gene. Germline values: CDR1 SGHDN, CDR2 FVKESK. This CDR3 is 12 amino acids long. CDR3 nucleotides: TGTGCCAGCAGCCCCTCCGCCCGGGTCTGGCACTTT. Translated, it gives CASSPSARVWHF. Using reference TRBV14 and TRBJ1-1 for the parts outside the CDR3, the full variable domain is EAGVTQFPSHSVIEKGQTVTLRCDPISGHDNLYWYRRVMGKEIKFLLHFVKESKQDESGMPNNRFLAERTGGTYSTLKVQPAELEDSGVYFCASSPSARVWHFGQGTRLTVV.

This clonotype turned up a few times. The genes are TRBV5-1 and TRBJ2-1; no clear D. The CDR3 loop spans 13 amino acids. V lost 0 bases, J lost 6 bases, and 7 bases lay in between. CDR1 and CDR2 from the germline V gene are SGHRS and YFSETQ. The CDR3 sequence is CASSLVDSNEQFF. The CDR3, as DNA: TGCGCCAGCAGCTTGGTGGATTCCAATGAGCAGTTCTTC.

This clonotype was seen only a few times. CDR3 residues: CSVETRILSNEQFF. The CDR3 region has the DNA TGCAGCGTTGAAACTAGGATTCTTTCGAATGAGCAGTTCTTC. The rearrangement joins TRBV29-1 to TRBJ2-1, with a tentative D call TRBD2 (5 bases). CDR1 and CDR2 from the germline V gene are SQVTM and ANQGSEA. Trimming removed 2 bases from V and 7 bases from J, with 15 bases in between. This CDR3 is built from 14 residues.

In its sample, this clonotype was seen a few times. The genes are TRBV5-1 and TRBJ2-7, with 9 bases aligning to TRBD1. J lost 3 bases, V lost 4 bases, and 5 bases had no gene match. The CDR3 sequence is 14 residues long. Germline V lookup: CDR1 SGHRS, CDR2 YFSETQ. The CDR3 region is CASSVGQGNYEQYF. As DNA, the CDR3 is TGCGCCAGCAGCGTAGGACAGGGGAACTACGAGCAGTACTTC.

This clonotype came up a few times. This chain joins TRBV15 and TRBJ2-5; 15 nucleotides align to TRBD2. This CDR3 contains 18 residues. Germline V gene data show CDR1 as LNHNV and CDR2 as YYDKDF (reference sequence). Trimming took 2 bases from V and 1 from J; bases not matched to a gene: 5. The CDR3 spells CATSRSGLAGGPQETQYF. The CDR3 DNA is TGTGCCACCAGCAGATCCGGACTAGCGGGAGGGCCCCAAGAGACCCAGTACTTC.

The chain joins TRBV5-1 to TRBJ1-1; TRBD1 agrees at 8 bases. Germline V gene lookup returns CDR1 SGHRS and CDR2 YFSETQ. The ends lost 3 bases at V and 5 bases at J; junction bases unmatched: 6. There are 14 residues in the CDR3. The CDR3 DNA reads TGCGCCAGCAGCTCGACAGGGGCCAGGACTGAAGCTTTCTTT. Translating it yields CASSSTGARTEAFF.

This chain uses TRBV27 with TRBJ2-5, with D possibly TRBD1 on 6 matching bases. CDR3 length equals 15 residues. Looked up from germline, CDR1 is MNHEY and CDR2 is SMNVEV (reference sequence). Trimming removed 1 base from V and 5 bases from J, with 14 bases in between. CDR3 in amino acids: CASSLFGLDRETQYF. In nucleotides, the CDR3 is TGTGCCAGCAGTTTATTTGGGCTAGACAGGGAGACCCAGTACTTC.

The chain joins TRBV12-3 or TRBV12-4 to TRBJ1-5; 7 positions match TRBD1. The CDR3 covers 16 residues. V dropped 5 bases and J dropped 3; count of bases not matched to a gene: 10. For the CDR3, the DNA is TGTGCCAGCAGTCGTCCCTCCGGGACAGCCAATCAGCCCCAGCATTTT. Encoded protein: CASSRPSGTANQPQHF.

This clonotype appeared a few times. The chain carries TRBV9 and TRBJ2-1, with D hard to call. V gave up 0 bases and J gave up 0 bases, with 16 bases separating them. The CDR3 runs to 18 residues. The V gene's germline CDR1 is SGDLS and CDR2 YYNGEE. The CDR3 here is CASSVESTLTFSYNEQFF. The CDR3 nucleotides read TGTGCCAGCAGCGTAGAGAGTACCCTCACCTTCTCCTACAATGAGCAGTTCTTC.

The CDR3 sequence: CASSPRGLAGSNEQFF. Here the CDR3 DNA reads TGTGCCAGCTCACCAAGGGGACTAGCGGGAAGTAATGAGCAGTTCTTC. V is TRBV18 and J is TRBJ2-1; 13 bases agree with TRBD2. V lost 2 bases to trimming and J lost 7 bases; unmatched junction nucleotides: 5. This CDR3 region has 16 residues. CDR1 and CDR2 (germline): KGHSH, LQKENI. The whole variable domain, remainder taken from reference TRBV18 and TRBJ2-1, is NAGVMQNPRHLVRRRGQEARLRCSPMKGHSHVYWYRQLPEEGLKFMVYLQKENIIDESGMPKERFSAEFPKEGPSILRIQQVVRGDSAAYFCASSPRGLAGSNEQFFGPGTRLTVL.

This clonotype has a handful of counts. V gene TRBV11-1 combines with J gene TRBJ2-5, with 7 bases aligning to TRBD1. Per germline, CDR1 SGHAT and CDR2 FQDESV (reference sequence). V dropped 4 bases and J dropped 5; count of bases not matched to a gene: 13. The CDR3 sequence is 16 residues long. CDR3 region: CASSSGQARAPETQYF. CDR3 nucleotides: TGTGCCAGCAGCTCCGGACAGGCCCGCGCTCCGGAGACCCAGTACTTC.

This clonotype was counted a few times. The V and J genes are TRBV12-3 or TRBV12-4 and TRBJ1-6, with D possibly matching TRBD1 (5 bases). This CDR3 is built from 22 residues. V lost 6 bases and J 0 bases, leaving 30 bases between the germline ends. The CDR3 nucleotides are TGTGCCAGCAGCCCGCGACAGCGCAGTTTTGATGCCCGGAGCTCCTATAATTCACCCCTCCACTTT. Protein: CASSPRQRSFDARSSYNSPLHF.

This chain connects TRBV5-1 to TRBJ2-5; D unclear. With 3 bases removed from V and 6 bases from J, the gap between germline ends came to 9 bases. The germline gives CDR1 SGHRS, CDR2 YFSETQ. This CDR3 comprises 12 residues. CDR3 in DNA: TGCGCCAGCAGCTGGAACTTACAGACCCAGTACTTC. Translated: CASSWNLQTQYF. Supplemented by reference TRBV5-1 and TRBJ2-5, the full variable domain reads KAGVTQTPRYLIKTRGQQVTLSCSPISGHRSVSWYQQTPGQGLQFLFEYFSETQRNKGNFPGRFSGRQFSNSRSEMNVSTLELGDSALYLCASSWNLQTQYFGPGTRLLVL.

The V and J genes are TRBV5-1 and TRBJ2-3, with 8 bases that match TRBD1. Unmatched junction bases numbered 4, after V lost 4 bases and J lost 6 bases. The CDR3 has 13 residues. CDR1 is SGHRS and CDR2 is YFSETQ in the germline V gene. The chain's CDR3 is CASSIRTGDTQYF. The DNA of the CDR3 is TGCGCCAGCAGCATTCGGACAGGGGATACGCAGTATTTT.